This T cell receptor beta chain appears in the sequencing data of a study of cytomegalovirus exposure and HLA in healthy donors. A remark on this clone: Its cognate antigen is unknown.

The study's findings and limits: The productive fraction for most TCR beta V segments was about 90% or about 30% in an earlier analysis.

PCR amplification relied on 60 Vbeta primers (plus 13 Jbeta primers). Libraries were prepared by immunoSEQ multiplex PCR; TCRdb keeps only in-frame clonotypes and omits some of them. The sample includes some 150,000 clones, roughly 80% of them seen just once. The J segment lost 0 bases and the V segment lost 5 bases, leaving 2 bases of the junction unmatched. Per germline, CDR1 SGHAT and CDR2 FQNNGV. This CDR3 contains 14 residues. The V call is TRBV11-2, the J call TRBJ2-3, with TRBD1 identical over 7 bases. The clonotype was recovered from a woman aged 40 to 50 in good health and CMV-seropositive. Sample: PBMCs. This CDR3 is CASSPGQSTDTQYF. CDR3 DNA: TGTGCCAGCAGCCCGGGACAGAGCACAGATACGCAGTATTTT.